This T cell receptor beta chain is drawn from a study of shared clonotypes between healthy human individuals. Turning to the study itself: Used for every donor were three CD4 naive, three CD4 memory, two CD8 naive and one CD8 memory plate.

Each cell subset's genomic DNA was divided evenly among several immunoSEQ plates. Assay used: immunoSEQ multiplex PCR; TCRdb lists only in-frame clones, some missing. The data contain over a million clones, more than 60% of them singletons. This CDR3 region has 13 residues. The germline V gene has CDR1 SNHLY and CDR2 FYNNEI. J was trimmed by 2 bases and V by 6 bases; bases with no gene match: 2. This TCR came from a man aged 18 to 35 in good health. The V and J genes are TRBV2 and TRBJ2-3; 7 positions match TRBD2. The sequencing sample was made of memory CD4+ T cells sorted from blood. Sample subset: CD45RA-negative fraction. In DNA, the CDR3 is TGTGCCAGCAGGGGGGACTACACAGATACGCAGTATTTT. It specifies CASRGDYTDTQYF.